Sequencing of this T cell receptor beta chain was carried out in a study of graft-versus-host responses after intestinal transplantation. Overall study context: Recipients had multivisceral, liver-intestinal, or isolated intestinal transplants. All recipients got anti-thymocyte globulin induction, then tacrolimus and steroids for 2 to 4 years. Study-wide results and limits: Within the allografts of patients who had graft-donor T cell macrochimerism, graft-versus-host to host-versus-graft clonal ratios were high. Early after transplant, HvG declines were associated with peak levels of circulating GvH clones.

Germline trimming cut 4 bases from V and 8 bases from J; bases unmatched to any gene: 5. Germline V gene sequence: CDR1 MNHEY, CDR2 SMNVEV (reference sequence). CDR3 length equals 15 residues. Some clones are missing from TCRdb's copy, which holds only in-frame ones; the method was immunoSEQ multiplex PCR. Among 90,000 to 100,000 clones listed, about 83% were seen once. In regard to this clone: Its matching antigen is unknown.

The chain is built from TRBV27 and TRBJ2-1; 13 positions agree with TRBD2. Source: PBMCs, taken 255 days after intestinal transplant. This sequence originates from a human patient who received an intestinal transplant, so some T cells may come from the graft donor. The CDR3 DNA reads as TGTGCCAGCAGTTGGCGGACTAGCGGGAGAGATGAGCAGTTCTTC. Amino acids: CASSWRTSGRDEQFF.